Shown below are 22 T cell receptor beta chains from a single sample sequenced in a study of shared clonotypes between healthy human individuals. Repertoires were generated with immunoSEQ multiplex PCR, while TCRdb's copy carries only in-frame clones and drops some. The table includes some 2,000,000 clones, 90% to 95% detected once. Sample: naive CD4+ T cells sorted from blood. Subset specified: CD45RA+ positively selected. The source of these receptors is a man aged 18 to 29 in good health.

V and J are TRBV10-1 and TRBJ1-1; the match to TRBD1 covers 7 bases. Germline CDR1 and CDR2: WNHNN and SYGVQD (reference sequence). The CDR3 has 18 amino acids. J gave up 2 bases and V 3 bases, and 15 bases lay outside the gene matches. The CDR3 loop is CASSDGGQRRRANTEAFF. The CDR3 DNA reads as TGCGCCAGCAGTGACGGGGGACAGAGAAGAAGGGCTAACACTGAAGCTTTCTTT.

This chain connects TRBV11-3 to TRBJ2-2; D might be TRBD2 (6 bases). This CDR3 has 15 amino acids. Deletions cut 5 bases from V and 6 bases from J, with 16 bases between. Germline V gene data show CDR1 as SGHNT and CDR2 as YENEEA. CDR3 in amino acids: CASSPGGEGAGELFF. The CDR3 DNA sequence: TGTGCCAGCAGCCCCGGCGGGGAAGGGGCCGGGGAGCTGTTTTTT.

The chain carries TRBV28 and TRBJ1-1; possibly TRBD1 for D (6 bases). This CDR3 is 14 amino acids long. Germline assignment: CDR1 MDHEN and CDR2 SYDVKM. The V and J ends lost 5 bases and 4 bases respectively, with 14 bases between them. CDR3: CASSPAGGSTEAFF. The DNA of the CDR3 is TGTGCCAGCAGTCCCGCTGGGGGCTCCACTGAAGCTTTCTTT.

Note on this clone: An end of the junction does not agree with germline; a read error may underlie this. The rearrangement joins TRBV6-5 to TRBJ2-7; D uncertain. The V gene's germline CDR1 is MNHEY and CDR2 SVGAGI. This CDR3 is 15 amino acids long. The CDR3 reads CASSHSTGRSYEQCF. DNA of the CDR3: TGTGCCAGCAGTCACTCGACGGGCCGTTCCTACGAGCAGTGCTTC.

The rearrangement links TRBV2 to TRBJ1-4; D unresolved. Per the germline V gene, CDR1 is SNHLY and CDR2 is FYNNEI. This CDR3 is 13 amino acids long. V lost 1 base, J lost 7 bases, and 7 bases lay in between. CDR3 region: CASSEVPGEKLFF. The DNA for the CDR3 is TGTGCCAGCAGTGAAGTCCCGGGTGAAAAACTGTTTTTT.

The chain's CDR3 is CASSQDLQETQYF. The CDR3 region has the DNA TGTGCCAGCAGCCAAGATCTGCAAGAGACCCAGTACTTC. The chain has TRBV14 and TRBJ2-5; no reliable D call. This CDR3 contains 13 residues. Germline lookup yields CDR1 SGHDN and CDR2 FVKESK. Trimming removed 0 bases at V and 2 bases at J, with 4 bases between.

The rearrangement links TRBV7-9 to TRBJ2-2; D remains unclear. Trimming left V 4 bases short and J 0 bases short, with 15 bases between. The CDR3 spans 17 residues. Germline lookup yields CDR1 SEHNR and CDR2 FQNEAQ (reference sequence). CDR3 nucleotide sequence: TGTGCCAGCAGCTACCCCGCGGCGTACGCGAACACCGGGGAGCTGTTTTTT. Encoded protein: CASSYPAAYANTGELFF.

V usage is TRBV25-1 and J usage is TRBJ2-6; 7 bases fit TRBD1. The CDR3 covers 12 residues. The V gene end was trimmed by 2 bases and the J gene end by 12 bases; junction bases not matched to a gene: 1. The V gene's germline CDR1 is MGHDK and CDR2 SYGVNS. The CDR3 here is CASSEQGVVLTF. In DNA, the CDR3 is TGTGCCAGCAGTGAACAGGGGGTCGTCCTGACTTTC.

Note on this clone: The sample contains more than one DNA sequence encoding this CDR3. The chain recombines TRBV7-9 with TRBJ2-7; TRBD1 agrees at 10 bases. Trimming at V came to 6 bases and at J to 3 bases, leaving 2 bases not matched to a gene. The germline CDR1 and CDR2 sequences are SEHNR and FQNEAQ (reference sequence). The CDR3 is made up of 13 amino acids. CDR3 protein: CASSRTGGYEQYF. The CDR3, as DNA: TGTGCCAGCAGTAGGACAGGGGGCTACGAGCAGTACTTC.

This rearrangement joins TRBV9 to TRBJ1-5; no reliable D call. Trimming pared 1 base from V and 6 bases from J, leaving 8 bases between. This CDR3 is built from 13 residues. Germline V lookup: CDR1 SGDLS, CDR2 YYNGEE. DNA for the CDR3: TGTGCCAGCAGCGTATTGGACGGTCAGCCCCAGCATTTT. Its protein product is CASSVLDGQPQHF. The full variable domain, its missing parts supplied by reference TRBV9 and TRBJ1-5, is DSGVTQTPKHLITATGQRVTLRCSPRSGDLSVYWYQQSLDQGLQFLIQYYNGEERAKGNILERFSAQQFPDLHSELNLSSLELGDSALYFCASSVLDGQPQHFGDGTRLSIL.

V and J are TRBV6-1 and TRBJ1-1, with D perhaps matching TRBD1 (5 bases). Per germline, CDR1 MNHNS and CDR2 SASEGT. The V and J ends lost 8 bases and 3 bases respectively, with 16 bases between them. The CDR3 is 14 amino acids. The CDR3, as DNA: TGTGCCAGCCGGGGCAGCTATGGAGACACTGAAGCTTTCTTT. This gives the protein CASRGSYGDTEAFF.

This rearrangement joins TRBV30 to TRBJ1-5; D is uncertain. V lost 5 bases to trimming and J lost 7 bases, with 15 bases between them. This CDR3 is built from 13 residues. CDR1 GTSNPN and CDR2 SVGIG come from the germline V gene (reference sequence). The CDR3 DNA follows: TGTGCCTGGGCGGTAGATACGAACCAGCCCCAGCATTTT. Its translation: CAWAVDTNQPQHF.

This chain uses TRBV6-6 with TRBJ2-7; D is uncertain. The V end lost 5 bases, the J end lost 1 base, and 15 bases lay between the germline ends. Looked up from germline, CDR1 is MNHNY and CDR2 is SVGAGI (reference sequence). The CDR3 contains 15 residues. The chain's CDR3 is CASSTSVGGSYEQYF. The CDR3 region has the DNA TGTGCCAGCAGTACATCGGTCGGTGGGTCCTACGAGCAGTACTTC.

The chain couples TRBV10-2 to TRBJ2-7; D gene ambiguous. Per the germline V gene, CDR1 is WSHSY and CDR2 is SAAADI. The CDR3 spans 11 residues. V lost 8 bases to trimming and J lost 6 bases, with 11 bases between them. The CDR3 DNA follows: TGCGCCAGCTCCCAGAGGAGCGAGCAGTACTTC. Translation gives CASSQRSEQYF.

The chain is built from TRBV2 and TRBJ2-4; tentatively, D is TRBD1 (5 bases). Germline V gene lookup returns CDR1 SNHLY and CDR2 FYNNEI. The CDR3 runs to 13 residues. Trimming pared 7 bases from V and 6 bases from J, leaving 13 bases between. CDR3 protein: CASTPDRPNIQYF. As DNA, the CDR3 is TGTGCCAGCACCCCCGACAGACCAAACATTCAGTACTTC.

This chain links TRBV2 with TRBJ1-1; D remains unclear. The CDR3 has 15 residues. The V gene's germline CDR1 is SNHLY and CDR2 FYNNEI. V was clipped by 6 bases and J by 1 base, with 15 bases between them. The chain's CDR3 is CASRISTVPNTEAFF. For the CDR3, the DNA is TGTGCCAGCAGGATTAGTACGGTCCCGAACACTGAAGCTTTCTTT.

The rearrangement joins TRBV30 to TRBJ1-2; D not certain. V lost 0 bases and J 7 bases, leaving 12 bases between the germline ends. CDR1 GTSNPN and CDR2 SVGIG come from the germline V gene (reference sequence). CDR3 size: 13 residues. CDR3 protein: CAWSVRGHTGYTF. CDR3 DNA sequence: TGTGCCTGGAGTGTACGAGGGCACACTGGCTACACCTTC.

V usage is TRBV6-6 and J usage is TRBJ2-2; a possible D gene is TRBD1 (6 bases). Germline V CDR1 and CDR2: MNHNY, SVGAGI (reference sequence). Deletions cut 6 bases from V and 0 bases from J, with 8 bases between. This CDR3 contains 14 residues. The CDR3 is CASRRTANTGELFF. In nucleotides, the CDR3 is TGTGCCAGCAGACGGACAGCGAACACCGGGGAGCTGTTTTTT.

The chain links TRBV29-1 to TRBJ2-2; perhaps TRBD2 as D (5 bases). The germline V gene encodes CDR1 SQVTM and CDR2 ANQGSEA. V dropped 7 bases and J dropped 4 bases, with 13 bases sitting between them. The CDR3 runs 13 residues. CDR3 loop: CSAATGGTGELFF. The CDR3 DNA sequence: TGCAGCGCTGCGACCGGAGGCACCGGGGAGCTGTTTTTT.

The chain joins TRBV5-6 to TRBJ2-6; D is unclear. The V gene lost 0 bases and the J gene lost 3 bases, with 4 bases spanning the gap. Per the germline V gene, CDR1 is SGHDT and CDR2 is YYEEEE. The CDR3 is 14 amino acids. CDR3 in amino acids: CASSLGIGANVLTF. CDR3 bases: TGTGCCAGCAGCTTGGGGATTGGGGCCAACGTCCTGACTTTC.

This clone has just a few counts. Other DNA sequences in the sample encode the same CDR3. The V and J genes are TRBV30 and TRBJ2-5; D is unclear. V was shortened by 3 bases and J by 2 bases, with 4 bases between the two germline ends. Germline loops: CDR1 GTSNPN, CDR2 SVGIG (reference sequence). The CDR3 is 11 amino acids. CDR3 residues: CAWRGQETQYF. The DNA of the CDR3 is TGTGCCTGGAGGGGACAAGAGACCCAGTACTTC.

The J gene is TRBJ2-3, the V gene TRBV11-1, with TRBD2 identical over 9 bases. From germline, CDR1 is SGHAT and CDR2 FQDESV (reference sequence). The CDR3 extends over 13 amino acids. The V and J ends lost 2 bases and 6 bases, in that order; junction bases with no gene match: 0. The CDR3 spells CASSLSGGDTQYF. The DNA for the CDR3 is TGTGCCAGCAGCTTAAGCGGGGGGGATACGCAGTATTTT.